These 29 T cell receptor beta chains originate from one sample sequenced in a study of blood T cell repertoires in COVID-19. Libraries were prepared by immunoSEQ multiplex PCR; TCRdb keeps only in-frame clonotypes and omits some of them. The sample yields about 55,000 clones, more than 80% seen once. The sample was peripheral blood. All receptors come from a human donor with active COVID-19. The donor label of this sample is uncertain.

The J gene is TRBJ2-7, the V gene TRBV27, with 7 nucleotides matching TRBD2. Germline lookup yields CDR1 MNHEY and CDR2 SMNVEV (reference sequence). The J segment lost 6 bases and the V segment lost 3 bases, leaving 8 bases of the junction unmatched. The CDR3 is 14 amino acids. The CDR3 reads CASSFLGGGSEQYF. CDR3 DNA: TGTGCCAGCAGTTTCCTGGGGGGAGGGAGCGAGCAGTACTTC.

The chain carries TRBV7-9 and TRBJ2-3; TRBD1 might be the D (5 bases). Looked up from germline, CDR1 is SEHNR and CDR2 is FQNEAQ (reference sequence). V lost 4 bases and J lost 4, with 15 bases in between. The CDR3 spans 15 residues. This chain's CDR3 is CASSYGAGSPDTQYF. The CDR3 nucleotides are TGTGCCAGCAGCTATGGGGCAGGGTCCCCAGATACGCAGTATTTT.

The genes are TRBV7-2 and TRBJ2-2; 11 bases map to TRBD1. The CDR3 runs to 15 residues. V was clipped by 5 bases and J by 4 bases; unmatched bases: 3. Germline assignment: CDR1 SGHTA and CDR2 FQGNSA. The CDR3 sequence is CASSGQGAGTGELFF. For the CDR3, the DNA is TGTGCCAGCAGCGGACAGGGGGCGGGCACCGGGGAGCTGTTTTTT.

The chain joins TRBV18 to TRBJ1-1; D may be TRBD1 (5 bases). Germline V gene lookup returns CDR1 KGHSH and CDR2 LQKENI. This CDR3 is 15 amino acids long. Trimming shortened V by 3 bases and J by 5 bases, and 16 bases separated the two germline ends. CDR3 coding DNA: TGTGCCAGCTCACCCTCTTTGGGGGGGGTGACTGAAGCTTTCTTT. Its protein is CASSPSLGGVTEAFF.

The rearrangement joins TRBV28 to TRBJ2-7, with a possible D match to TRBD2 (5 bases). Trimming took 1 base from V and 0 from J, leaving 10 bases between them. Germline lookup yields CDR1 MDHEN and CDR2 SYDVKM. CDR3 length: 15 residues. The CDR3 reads CASSLYGLSSYEQYF. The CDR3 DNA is TGTGCCAGCAGTTTATACGGACTCAGCTCCTACGAGCAGTACTTC.

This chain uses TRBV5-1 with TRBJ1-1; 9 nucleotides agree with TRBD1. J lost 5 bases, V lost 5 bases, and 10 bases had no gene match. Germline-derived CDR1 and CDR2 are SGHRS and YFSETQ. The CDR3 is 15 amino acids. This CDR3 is CASSSEGDRVTEAFF. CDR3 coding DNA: TGCGCCAGCAGTTCTGAGGGGGACAGGGTGACTGAAGCTTTCTTT.

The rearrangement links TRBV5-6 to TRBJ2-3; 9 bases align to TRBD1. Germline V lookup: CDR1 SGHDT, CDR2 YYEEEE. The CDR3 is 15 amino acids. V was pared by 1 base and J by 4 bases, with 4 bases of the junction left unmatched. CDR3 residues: CASSLTGGLADTQYF. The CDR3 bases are TGTGCCAGCAGCTTGACAGGGGGCTTAGCAGATACGCAGTATTTT.

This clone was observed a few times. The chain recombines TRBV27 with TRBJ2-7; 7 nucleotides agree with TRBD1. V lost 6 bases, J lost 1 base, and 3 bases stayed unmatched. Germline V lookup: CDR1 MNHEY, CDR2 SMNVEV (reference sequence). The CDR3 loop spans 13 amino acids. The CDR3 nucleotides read TGTGCCAGCAGAAAGACAGGGTCCTACGAGCAGTACTTC. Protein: CASRKTGSYEQYF.

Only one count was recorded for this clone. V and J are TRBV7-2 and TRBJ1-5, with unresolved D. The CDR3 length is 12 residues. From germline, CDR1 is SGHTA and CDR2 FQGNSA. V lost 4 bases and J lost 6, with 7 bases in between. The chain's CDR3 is CASSSRGQPQHF. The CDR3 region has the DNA TGTGCCAGCAGCTCGCGCGGTCAGCCCCAGCATTTT.

CDR3 loop: CASSEQGNQPQHF. The CDR3 region has the DNA TGTGCCAGCTCGGAACAGGGAAATCAGCCCCAGCATTTT. The chain couples TRBV18 to TRBJ1-5; maybe TRBD1 (6 bases). Per germline, CDR1 KGHSH and CDR2 LQKENI. CDR3 length: 13 amino acids. The V and J ends lost 6 bases and 4 bases respectively, with 10 bases between them.

CDR3 DNA sequence: TGTGCCAGCAGCTCACCAGTTAGAACGGGCTACGAGCAGTACTTC. It codes for CASSSPVRTGYEQYF. The chain couples TRBV11-2 to TRBJ2-7; D is uncertain. The CDR3 sequence is 15 residues long. CDR1 and CDR2 from the germline V gene are SGHAT and FQNNGV. The ends were cut back, 4 bases at V and 3 bases at J, with 16 bases in the middle.

This chain's CDR3 is CASSSYRDRVVEQYF. The CDR3 bases are TGTGCCAGCAGCTCATACCGGGACAGGGTGGTCGAGCAGTACTTC. The chain has TRBV7-9 and TRBJ2-7; 9 bases map to TRBD1. This CDR3 contains 15 residues. J was trimmed by 6 bases and V by 4 bases; bases with no gene match: 10. Germline V CDR1 and CDR2: SEHNR, FQNEAQ (reference sequence).

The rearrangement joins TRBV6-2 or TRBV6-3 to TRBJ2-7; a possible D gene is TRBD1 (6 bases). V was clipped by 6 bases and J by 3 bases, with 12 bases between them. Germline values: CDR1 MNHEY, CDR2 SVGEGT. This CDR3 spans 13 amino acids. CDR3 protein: CASSRGQFYEQYV. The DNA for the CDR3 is TGTGCCAGCAGCCGCGGACAGTTCTACGAGCAGTACGTC.

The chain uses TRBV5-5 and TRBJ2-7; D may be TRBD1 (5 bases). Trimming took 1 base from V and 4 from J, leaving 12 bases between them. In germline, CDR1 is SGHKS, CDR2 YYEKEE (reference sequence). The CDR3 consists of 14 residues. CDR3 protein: CASSLPPTVYEQYV. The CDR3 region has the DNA TGTGCCAGCAGCTTGCCTCCGACAGTTTACGAGCAGTACGTC.

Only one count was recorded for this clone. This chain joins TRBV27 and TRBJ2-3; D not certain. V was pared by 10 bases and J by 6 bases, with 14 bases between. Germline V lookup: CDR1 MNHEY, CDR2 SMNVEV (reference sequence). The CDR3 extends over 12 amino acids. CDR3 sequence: CAIKSVADTQYF. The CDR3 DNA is TGTGCCATCAAGTCGGTTGCGGATACGCAGTATTTT.

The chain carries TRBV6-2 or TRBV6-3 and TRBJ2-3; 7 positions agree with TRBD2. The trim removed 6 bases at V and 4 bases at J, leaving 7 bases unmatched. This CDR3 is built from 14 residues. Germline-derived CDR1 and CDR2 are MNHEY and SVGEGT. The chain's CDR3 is CASSLTLASDTQYF. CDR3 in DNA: TGTGCCAGCAGCCTCACACTAGCGTCAGATACGCAGTATTTT.

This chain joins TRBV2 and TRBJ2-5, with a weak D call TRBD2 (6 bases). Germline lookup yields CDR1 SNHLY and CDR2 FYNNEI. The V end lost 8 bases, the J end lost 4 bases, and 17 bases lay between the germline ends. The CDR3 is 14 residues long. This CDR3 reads CASRGEVRGETQYF. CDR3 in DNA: TGTGCCAGCCGCGGGGAGGTGAGGGGAGAGACCCAGTACTTC.

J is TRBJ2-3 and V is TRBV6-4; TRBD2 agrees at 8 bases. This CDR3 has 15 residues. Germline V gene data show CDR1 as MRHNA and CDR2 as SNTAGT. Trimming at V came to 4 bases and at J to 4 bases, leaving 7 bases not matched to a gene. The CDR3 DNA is TGTGCCAGCAGTGCGTCGGGGGGGCCCTCAGATACGCAGTATTTT. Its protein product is CASSASGGPSDTQYF.

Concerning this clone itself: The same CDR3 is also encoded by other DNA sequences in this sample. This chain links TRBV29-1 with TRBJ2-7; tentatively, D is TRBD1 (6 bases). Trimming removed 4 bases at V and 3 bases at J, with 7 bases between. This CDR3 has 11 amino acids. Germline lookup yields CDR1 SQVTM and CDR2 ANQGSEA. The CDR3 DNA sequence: TGCAGCGTTGCCAGGGGCTACGAGCAGTACTTC. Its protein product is CSVARGYEQYF.

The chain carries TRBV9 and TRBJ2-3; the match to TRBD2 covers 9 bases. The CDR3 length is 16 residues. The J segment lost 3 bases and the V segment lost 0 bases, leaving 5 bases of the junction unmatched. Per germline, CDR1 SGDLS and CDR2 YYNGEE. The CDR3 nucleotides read TGTGCCAGCAGCGTAGGGGTAGCGGGGGAAACAGATACGCAGTATTTT. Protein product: CASSVGVAGETDTQYF.

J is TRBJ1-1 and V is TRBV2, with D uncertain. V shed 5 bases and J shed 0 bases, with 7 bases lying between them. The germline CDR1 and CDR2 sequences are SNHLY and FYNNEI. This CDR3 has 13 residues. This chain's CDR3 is CASSYSVNTEAFF. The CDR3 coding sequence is TGTGCCAGCAGTTATAGTGTGAACACTGAAGCTTTCTTT.

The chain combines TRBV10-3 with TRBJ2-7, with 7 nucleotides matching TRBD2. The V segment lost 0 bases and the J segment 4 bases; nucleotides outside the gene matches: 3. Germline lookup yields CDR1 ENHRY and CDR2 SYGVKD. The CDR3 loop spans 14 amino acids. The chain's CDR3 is CAISESGGSYEQYF. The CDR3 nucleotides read TGTGCCATCAGTGAGTCTGGCGGGAGTTACGAGCAGTACTTC.

This chain's CDR3 is CAISEFGTGGSEQYV. In DNA form, the CDR3 reads TGTGCCATCAGTGAATTTGGGACAGGGGGGAGCGAGCAGTACGTC. This sequence joins TRBV10-3 and TRBJ2-7, with 11 nucleotides matching TRBD1. The J segment lost 6 bases and the V segment lost 3 bases, leaving 7 bases of the junction unmatched. This CDR3 contains 15 residues. From germline, CDR1 is ENHRY and CDR2 SYGVKD.

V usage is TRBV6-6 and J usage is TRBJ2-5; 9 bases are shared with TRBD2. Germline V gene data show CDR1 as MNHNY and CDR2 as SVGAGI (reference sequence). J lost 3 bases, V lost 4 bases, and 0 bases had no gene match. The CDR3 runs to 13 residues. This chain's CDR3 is CASSSSGEETQYF. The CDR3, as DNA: TGTGCCAGCAGTTCTAGCGGGGAAGAGACCCAGTACTTC.

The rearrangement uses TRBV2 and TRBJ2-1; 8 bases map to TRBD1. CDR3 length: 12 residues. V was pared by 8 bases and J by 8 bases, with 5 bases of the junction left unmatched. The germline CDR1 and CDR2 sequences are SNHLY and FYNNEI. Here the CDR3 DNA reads TGTGCCAGCTCGACAGGGGAGGATGAGCAGTTCTTC. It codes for CASSTGEDEQFF.

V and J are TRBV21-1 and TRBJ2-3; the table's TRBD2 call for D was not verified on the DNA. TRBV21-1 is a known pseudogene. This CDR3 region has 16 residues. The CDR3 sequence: CASSPAGGPNTDTQYF. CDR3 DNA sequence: TGTGCCAGCAGCCCGGCGGGGGGCCCTAACACAGATACGCAGTATTTT.

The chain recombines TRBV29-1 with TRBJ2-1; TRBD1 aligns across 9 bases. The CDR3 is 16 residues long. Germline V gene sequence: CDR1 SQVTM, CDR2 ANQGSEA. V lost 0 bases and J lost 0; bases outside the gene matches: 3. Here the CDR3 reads CSVEDLDRGSYNEQFF. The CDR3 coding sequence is TGCAGCGTTGAAGATCTGGACAGGGGCTCCTACAATGAGCAGTTCTTC.

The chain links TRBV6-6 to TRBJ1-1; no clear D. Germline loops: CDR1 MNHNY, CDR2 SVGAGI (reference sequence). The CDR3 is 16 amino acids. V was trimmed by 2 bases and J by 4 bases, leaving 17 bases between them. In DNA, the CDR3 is TGTGCCAGCAGTTACAACCCTAAGAGAGGGAGCACTGAAGCTTTCTTT. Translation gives CASSYNPKRGSTEAFF.

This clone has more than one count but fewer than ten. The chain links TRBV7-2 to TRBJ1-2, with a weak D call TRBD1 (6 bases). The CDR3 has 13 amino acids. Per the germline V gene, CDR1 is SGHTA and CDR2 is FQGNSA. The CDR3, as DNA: TGTGCAGCAGCGGACGACAGGTTGTGGGGCTACACCTTC. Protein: CAAADDRLWGYTF.